The present TCR beta chain was sequenced within a study of post-analysis software for immune sequencing data. Study-wide points: Compared with controls, patients had more of 4 or 5 TRBV segments, including TRBV5-6, TRBV5-1 and TRBV20-1.

Unique molecular identifiers were built into the TCR beta cDNA libraries. MiXCR, run by TCRdb on the PCR reads, gives a single entry per CDR3 protein. The table lists 650,000 to 900,000 distinct CDR3 sequences, more than 45% of them singletons. Trimming cost V 6 bases and J 1 base; bases outside gene matches: 3. The CDR3 extends over 15 amino acids. Germline V lookup: CDR1 SGHTA, CDR2 FQGNSA. A remark on this clonotype: Its antigen is not identified.

The sample comprised blood. This chain connects TRBV7-2 to TRBJ2-5, with 12 positions matching TRBD2. The TCR sequence derives from a girl aged 5 to 17 with multiple sclerosis. This chain's CDR3 is CASRWTSGTQETQYF. The CDR3 coding sequence is TGTGCCAGCAGGTGGACTAGCGGGACCCAAGAGACCCAGTACTTC.